What follows is one TCR beta chain and its context. This sample was taken from a study of blood T cell repertoires in COVID-19. The CDR3 loop spans 16 amino acids. Germline lookup yields CDR1 LNHDA and CDR2 SQIVND (reference sequence). With 0 bases removed from V and 9 bases from J, the gap between germline ends came to 18 bases. TCRdb keeps only in-frame clones here, not all; method: immunoSEQ multiplex PCR. The sample contains 200,000 to 300,000 clones, about 91% of which appear only once. Source material: peripheral blood. This TCR was recovered from a person in their late teens or twenties with COVID-19, enrolled during active disease. This chain links TRBV19 with TRBJ2-4; D is unresolved. In DNA form, the CDR3 reads TGTGCCAGTAGTATAGATCGCGGAGTAGAAAAAGTCATTCAGTACTTC. Translation gives CASSIDRGVEKVIQYF.